This T cell receptor beta chain was sequenced for a study of cytotoxic CD8 clonotypes in ibrutinib-treated CLL (TCRdb year 2021). Looking at the study overall: In this cohort, about 16 patients were treatment-naive and approximately 10 were relapsed/refractory, while around 17 had unmutated IGHV. Responses were partial in 25 or so patients and complete in 2; after median around 65 months follow-up, roughly 14 stayed in remission and 12 progressed. Response samples were obtained after a median of 12 months of treatment, with a range of roughly 6 to 36 months. Samples averaged about 260,000 productive templates and just under 95,000 productive rearrangements. Longitudinal samples were available for about 30% of the 86 trial participants. Cryopreserved peripheral blood mononuclear cells were collected before treatment, at response, and at either disease progression or sustained remission. All remission and progressive disease samples were collected while patients were still receiving ibrutinib.

Measured from the cysteine to the phenylalanine, the CDR3 is 12 residues long. The sequence is cut down to CDR3 DNA, 36 bases in frame from base 1. From the germline V gene, CDR1 is MDHEN and CDR2 is SYDVKM. The junction shows trimming of 6 bases on V and 6 bases on J, plus 12 bases between the germline ends. On this clone itself: Its antigen target is currently unknown. Per-nucleotide qualities are absent, and no much larger clonotype sits a single base away.

The goal of deep resolution MiSeq sequencing was a depth between 1 in 1 million and 1 in 200,000 T cells, and coverage averaged 10x per clonotype. TCR beta libraries were generated with the immunoSEQ hsTCRB Kit. The original pipeline was this. The data were analyzed with ImmunoSEQ Analyzer and ImmunoSEQ Data Assistant, and V, D and J gene assignments followed IMGT definitions. Clonality, which ranges from 0 to 1, was calculated by subtracting the normalized Shannon entropy of productive rearrangement frequencies from one. Public clonotype analysis was restricted to overrepresented clonotypes comprising at least 0.05% of each patient's repertoire. Fewer than 15 age-matched healthy donor repertoires from immuneACCESS served as clonality controls. In TCRdb, the immuneACCESS table is reduced to in-frame sequences with V and J assigned. These tables do not hold every clone; where another copy was compared, an unresolved V gene accounts for under half, and the others remain unexplained. Clonal size and the V and J genes are those of that table, whereas D and trimming came from the DNA. Here the sample has about 92,000 clones; roughly 80% occur a single time. Approximately 23% of the sample comes from the top ten.

Taken with the paper, the label for time point translates to: approximately 25 months on ibrutinib. For TCR beta library preparation, roughly 2 micrograms of genomic DNA was extracted from cryopreserved PBMCs. Longitudinal blood samples from CLL patients on ibrutinib monotherapy underwent high-throughput TCR beta sequencing. The patients took part in an open-label, single-center phase 2 trial of ibrutinib monotherapy. Here is what the overall study found, with its caveats: At ibrutinib response clonality went up, during sustained remission it held steady, and at progression it dropped back toward baseline. Public clonotypes were found to be uncommon and were observed to contract or remain stable during treatment; the increase in clonality was shown to reflect expansion of private clonotypes at ibrutinib response. At baseline, clonality was higher than in age-matched healthy donors and showed a strong correlation with circulating CD8+ T-cell counts. Sustained-remission and progressing patients did not have matched sampling times, and lymph node repertoires were not examined.

This sequence originates from a human donor with chronic lymphocytic leukemia. Sequencing was performed on PBMCs, taken after 24 months of ibrutinib treatment. The rearrangement joined TRBV28 to TRBJ2-7, with the D gene not clear enough to name. CDR3 protein: CASRLRYSEQYF. The nucleotide sequence is given as TGTGCCAGCAGACTGCGGTATTCCGAGCAGTACTTC.